The present entry profiles one TCR beta chain with its context. The CDR3 covers 16 residues. Germline CDR1 is MNHEY and CDR2 is SMNVEV (reference sequence). The V and J ends lost 2 bases and 3 bases, in that order; junction bases with no gene match: 10. This record comes from a study of blood T cell repertoires in COVID-19. Looking at the study overall: Samples representing acute and convalescent COVID-19 were sourced from the United States, Italy and Spain.

Measured with immunoSEQ multiplex PCR; TCRdb has only the in-frame clones, and not every one. This table holds hundreds of thousands of clones, 80% to 90% found once. The sequencing input was peripheral blood. This TCR was sampled from a woman in her twenties or thirties with active or convalescent COVID-19. The rearrangement uses TRBV27 and TRBJ2-7, with 7 bases lining up with TRBD2. CDR3 sequence reads: CASSLSGGRTFYEQYF. CDR3 coding DNA: TGTGCCAGCAGTTTAAGTGGCGGGAGAACGTTCTACGAGCAGTACTTC.